This TCR beta chain was observed in a study of blood T cells in healthy people across ages. This clonotype was seen a few times. Antigen specificity is unknown. The length of the CDR3 is 15 residues. Germline loops: CDR1 SNHLY, CDR2 FYNNEI. Study-wide findings and caveats: With age, beta diversity per million T cells declined roughly linearly, significantly by about 40. Changes seen in expanded clonotypes were possibly confounded by donor CMV status left unknown.

Alongside a J-beta primer mix, a sample-barcoded 5' primer served in a second PCR lasting roughly 7 to 11 cycles. Every single cDNA molecule received a tag from a template-switch adaptor with 12 random nucleotides. TCRdb itself ran the 5' RACE reads through MiXCR, one entry per CDR3 protein. In the table there are over 1,500,000 distinct CDR3 sequences, about two fifths of which are singletons. The sequence was collected from a human donor in good health. This rearrangement joins TRBV2 to TRBJ2-5; 8 positions match TRBD2. The tail of the sequence fits TRBJ2-7 better, so the J call may be wrong. The specimen sequenced was blood. The DNA for the CDR3 is TGTGCCAGCAGTGAAGGGAATAGCGGGGACTACGAGCAGTACTTC. This gives the protein CASSEGNSGDYEQYF.